This section outlines one T cell receptor (beta chain) sequence together with its context. Trimming took off 4 bases at V and 7 bases at J, with 13 bases between the two ends. The CDR3 is 14 residues long. The V gene's germline CDR1 is SEHNR and CDR2 FQNEAQ (reference sequence). This entry is derived from a study of blood T cell repertoires in COVID-19. This table comes from immunoSEQ multiplex PCR, and its TCRdb copy is limited to in-frame clones, with some not included. The repertoire has about 190,000 clones, roughly 90% of them found once; the top ten carry 0.62%. This TCR was recovered from a man aged 45-65 years with acute or convalescent COVID-19. Sequencing was performed on peripheral blood. The chain uses TRBV7-9 and TRBJ1-4; maybe TRBD1 (6 bases). CDR3 sequence (DNA): TGTGCCAGCAGCTCCGGGGAGGGGGTTGAAAAACTGTTTTTT. This sequence encodes CASSSGEGVEKLFF.